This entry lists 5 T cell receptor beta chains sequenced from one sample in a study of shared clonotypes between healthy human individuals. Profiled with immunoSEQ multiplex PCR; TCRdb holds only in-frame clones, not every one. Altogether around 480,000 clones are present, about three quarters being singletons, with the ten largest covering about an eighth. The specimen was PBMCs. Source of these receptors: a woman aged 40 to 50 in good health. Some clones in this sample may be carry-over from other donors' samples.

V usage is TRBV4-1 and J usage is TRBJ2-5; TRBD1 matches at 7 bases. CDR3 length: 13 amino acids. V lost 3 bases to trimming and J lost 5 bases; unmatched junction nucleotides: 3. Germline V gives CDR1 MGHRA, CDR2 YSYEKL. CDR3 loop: CASSQGQRETQYF. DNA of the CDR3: TGCGCCAGCAGCCAGGGACAGAGGGAGACCCAGTACTTC.

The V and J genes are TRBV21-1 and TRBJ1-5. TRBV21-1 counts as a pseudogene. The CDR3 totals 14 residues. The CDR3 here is CASSYTGEGSPQHF. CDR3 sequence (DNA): TGTGCCAGCAGCTATACAGGGGAGGGTTCACCCCAGCATTTT.

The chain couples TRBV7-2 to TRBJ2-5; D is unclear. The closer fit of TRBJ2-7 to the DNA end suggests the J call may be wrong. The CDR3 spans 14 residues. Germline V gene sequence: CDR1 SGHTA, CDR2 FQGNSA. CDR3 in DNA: TGTGCCAGCAGCTTGCGGTCAGGAATCCACGAGCAGTACTTC. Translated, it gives CASSLRSGIHEQYF.

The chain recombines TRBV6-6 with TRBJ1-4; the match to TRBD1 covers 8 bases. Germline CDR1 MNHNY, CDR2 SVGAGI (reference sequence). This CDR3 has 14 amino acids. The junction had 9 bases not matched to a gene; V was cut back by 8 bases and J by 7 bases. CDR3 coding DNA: TGTGCCAGCTCGCCCAGGGGGCTCTCTGAAAAACTGTTTTTT. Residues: CASSPRGLSEKLFF.

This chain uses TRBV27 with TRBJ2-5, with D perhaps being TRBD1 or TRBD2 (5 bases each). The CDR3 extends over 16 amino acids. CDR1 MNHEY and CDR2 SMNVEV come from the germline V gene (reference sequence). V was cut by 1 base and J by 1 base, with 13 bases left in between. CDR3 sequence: CASSLFAGGGQETQYF. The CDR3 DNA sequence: TGTGCCAGCAGTTTATTTGCAGGTGGGGGCCAAGAGACCCAGTACTTC.